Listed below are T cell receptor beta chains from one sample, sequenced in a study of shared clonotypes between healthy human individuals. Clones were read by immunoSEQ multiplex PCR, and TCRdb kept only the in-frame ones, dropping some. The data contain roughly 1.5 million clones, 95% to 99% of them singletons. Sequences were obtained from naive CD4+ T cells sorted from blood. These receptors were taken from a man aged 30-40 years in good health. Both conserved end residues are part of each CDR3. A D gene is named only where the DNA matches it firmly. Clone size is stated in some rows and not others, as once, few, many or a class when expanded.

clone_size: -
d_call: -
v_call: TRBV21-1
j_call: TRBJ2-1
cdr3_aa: CASSKEASQYNEQFF
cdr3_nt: TGTGCCAGCAGCAAAGAGGCCAGTCAATACAATGAGCAGTTCTTC

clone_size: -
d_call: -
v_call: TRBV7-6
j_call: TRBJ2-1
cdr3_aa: CASSLARYNEQFF
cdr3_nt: TGTGCCAGCAGCTTAGCGCGGTACAATGAGCAGTTCTTC

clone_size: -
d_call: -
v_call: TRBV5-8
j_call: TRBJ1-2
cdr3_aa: CASSLGGGADYGYTF
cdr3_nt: TGTGCCAGCAGCTTGGGCGGGGGCGCGGACTATGGCTACACCTTC

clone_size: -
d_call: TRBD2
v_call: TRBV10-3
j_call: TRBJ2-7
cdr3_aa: CAISARTSGGSYEQYF
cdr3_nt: TGTGCCATCAGTGCTAGGACTAGTGGTGGGTCCTACGAGCAGTACTTC

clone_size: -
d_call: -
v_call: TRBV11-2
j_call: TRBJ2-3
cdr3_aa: CASSSDSPGGTDTQYF
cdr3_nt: TGTGCCAGCAGCTCGGACAGCCCAGGGGGCACAGATACGCAGTATTTT

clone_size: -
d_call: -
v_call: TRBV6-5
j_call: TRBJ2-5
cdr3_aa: CASSYSLGVQETQYF
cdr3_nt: TGTGCCAGCAGTTACTCGTTGGGGGTCCAAGAGACCCAGTACTTC

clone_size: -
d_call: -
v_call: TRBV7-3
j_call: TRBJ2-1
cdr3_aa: CASSFPGAYNEQFF
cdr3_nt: TGTGCCAGCAGCTTCCCGGGAGCGTACAATGAGCAGTTCTTC

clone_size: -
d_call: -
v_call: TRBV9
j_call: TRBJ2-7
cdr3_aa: CASSVTGGGPYEQYF
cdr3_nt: TGTGCCAGCAGCGTAACGGGCGGAGGTCCCTACGAGCAGTACTTC

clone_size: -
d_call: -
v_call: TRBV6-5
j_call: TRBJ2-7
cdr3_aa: CASRNRALGYEQYF
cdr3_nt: TGTGCCAGCAGGAACAGAGCCCTGGGATACGAGCAGTACTTC

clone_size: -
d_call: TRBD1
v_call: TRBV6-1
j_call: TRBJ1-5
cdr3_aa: CASSDYFGTGTQPQHF
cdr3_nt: TGTGCCAGCAGTGATTATTTTGGGACAGGGACTCAGCCCCAGCATTTT

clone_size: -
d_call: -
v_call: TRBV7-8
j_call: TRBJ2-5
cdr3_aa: CASSLGWVAEETQYF
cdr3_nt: TGTGCCAGCAGCCTTGGGTGGGTAGCGGAAGAGACCCAGTACTTC

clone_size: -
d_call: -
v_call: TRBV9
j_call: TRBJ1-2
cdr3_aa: CASSVYYVALNGRVMDGYTF
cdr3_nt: TGTGCCAGCAGCGTTTATTATGTCGCCCTCAACGGCAGGGTGATGGATGGCTACACCTTC

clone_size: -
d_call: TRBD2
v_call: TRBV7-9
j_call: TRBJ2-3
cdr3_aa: CASSPISGRASTDTQYF
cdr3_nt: TGTGCCAGCAGCCCCATTAGCGGGAGAGCTAGCACAGATACGCAGTATTTT

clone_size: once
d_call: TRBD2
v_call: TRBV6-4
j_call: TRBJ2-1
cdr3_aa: CASIDGAAGTSQRDNEQFF
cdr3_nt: TGTGCCAGCATTGACGGGGCCGCCGGGACTAGCCAGAGGGACAATGAGCAGTTCTTC

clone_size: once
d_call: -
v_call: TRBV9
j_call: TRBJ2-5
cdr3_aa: CASSLGGLQETQYF
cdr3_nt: TGTGCCAGCAGCCTTGGGGGTCTGCAAGAGACCCAGTACTTC

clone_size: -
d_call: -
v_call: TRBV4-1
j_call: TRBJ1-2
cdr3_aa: CASSLLPDSKGGYTF
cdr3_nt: TGCGCCAGCAGCCTCCTACCAGACAGCAAGGGTGGCTACACCTTC

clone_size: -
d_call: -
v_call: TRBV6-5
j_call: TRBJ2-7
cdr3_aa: CASSWGYEQYF
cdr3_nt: TGTGCCAGCAGTTGGGGATACGAGCAGTACTTC

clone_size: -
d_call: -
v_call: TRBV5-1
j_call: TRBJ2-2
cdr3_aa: CASSPEVLAANTGELFF
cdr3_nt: TGCGCCAGCAGCCCGGAGGTCCTAGCTGCGAACACCGGGGAGCTGTTTTTT

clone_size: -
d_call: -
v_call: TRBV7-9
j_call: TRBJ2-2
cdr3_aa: CASSLTRGTGELFF
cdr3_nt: TGTGCCAGCAGCTTAACCCGAGGGACCGGGGAGCTGTTTTTT

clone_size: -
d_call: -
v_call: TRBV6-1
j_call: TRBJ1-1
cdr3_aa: CASLRGADTEAFF
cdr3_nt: TGTGCCAGCTTACGGGGGGCGGACACTGAAGCTTTCTTT

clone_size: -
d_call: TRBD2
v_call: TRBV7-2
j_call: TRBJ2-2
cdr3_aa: CASSLIRLAGVAGELFF
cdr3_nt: TGTGCCAGCAGCTTAATAAGGCTAGCGGGGGTCGCCGGGGAGCTGTTTTTT

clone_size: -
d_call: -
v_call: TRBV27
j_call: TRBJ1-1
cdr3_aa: CASSVPGAGTEAFF
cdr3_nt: TGTGCCAGCAGTGTACCGGGTGCCGGGACTGAAGCTTTCTTT

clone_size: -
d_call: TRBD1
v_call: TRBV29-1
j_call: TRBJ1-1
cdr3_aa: CSAAGGGTEAFF
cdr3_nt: TGCAGCGCGGCAGGGGGCGGCACTGAAGCTTTCTTT

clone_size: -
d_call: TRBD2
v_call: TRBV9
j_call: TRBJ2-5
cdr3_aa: CASSPGLAGGQETQYF
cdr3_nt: TGTGCCAGCAGCCCGGGTCTAGCGGGAGGGCAAGAGACCCAGTACTTC

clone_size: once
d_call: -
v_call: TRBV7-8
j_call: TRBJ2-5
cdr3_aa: CASSPRTPETQYF
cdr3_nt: TGTGCCAGCAGCCCCCGGACTCCAGAGACCCAGTACTTC

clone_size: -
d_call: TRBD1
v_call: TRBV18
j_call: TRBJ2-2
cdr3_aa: CASSGVQGDTGELFF
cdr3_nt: TGTGCCAGCTCAGGCGTCCAGGGGGACACCGGGGAGCTGTTTTTT

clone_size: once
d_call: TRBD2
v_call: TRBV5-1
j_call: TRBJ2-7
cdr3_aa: CASSPGTSGTYEQYF
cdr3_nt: TGCGCCAGCAGCCCGGGGACTAGCGGGACATACGAGCAGTACTTC

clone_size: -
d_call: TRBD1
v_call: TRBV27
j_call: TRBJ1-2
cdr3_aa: CASSLLGQQTGYTF
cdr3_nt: TGTGCCAGCAGTTTATTGGGACAGCAGACCGGCTACACCTTC

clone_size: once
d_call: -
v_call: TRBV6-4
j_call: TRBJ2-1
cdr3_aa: CASSDSFGSAYNEQFF
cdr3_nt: TGTGCCAGCAGTGACTCTTTCGGGAGCGCCTACAATGAGCAGTTCTTC

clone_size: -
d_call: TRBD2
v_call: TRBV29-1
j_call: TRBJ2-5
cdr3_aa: CSVRGRAVKTQYF
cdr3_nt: TGCAGCGTACGCGGGAGGGCCGTAAAGACCCAGTACTTC

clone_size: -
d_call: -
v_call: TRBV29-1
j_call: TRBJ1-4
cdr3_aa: CSVGDGQNEKLFF
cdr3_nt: TGCAGCGTTGGGGACGGTCAAAATGAAAAACTGTTTTTT

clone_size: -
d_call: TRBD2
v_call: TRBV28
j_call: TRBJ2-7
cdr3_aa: CASTGGLYDEQYF
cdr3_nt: TGTGCCAGCACGGGGGGATTGTATGACGAGCAGTACTTC

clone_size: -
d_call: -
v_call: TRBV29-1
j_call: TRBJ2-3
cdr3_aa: CSERTSTDTQYF
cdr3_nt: TGCAGCGAGCGGACTAGCACAGATACGCAGTATTTT

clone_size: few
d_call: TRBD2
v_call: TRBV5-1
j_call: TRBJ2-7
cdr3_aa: CASSFGLAGDYEQYF
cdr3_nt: TGCGCCAGCAGCTTCGGACTAGCGGGAGACTACGAGCAGTACTTC

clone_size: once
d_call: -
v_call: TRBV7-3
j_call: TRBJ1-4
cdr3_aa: CASSLTGRVGNEKLFF
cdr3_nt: TGTGCCAGCAGCTTAACTGGTAGGGTAGGGAATGAAAAACTGTTTTTT

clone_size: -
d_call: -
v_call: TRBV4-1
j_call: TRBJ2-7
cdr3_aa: CASSRLKENSYEQYF
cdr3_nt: TGCGCCAGCAGCAGGCTTAAAGAAAACTCCTACGAGCAGTACTTC

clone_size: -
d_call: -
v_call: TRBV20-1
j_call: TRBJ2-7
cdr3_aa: CSAPVLNEQYF
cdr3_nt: TGCAGTGCTCCTGTTCTTAACGAGCAGTACTTC

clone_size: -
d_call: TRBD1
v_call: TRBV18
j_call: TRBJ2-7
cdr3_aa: CASSPPFGQGAFYEQYF
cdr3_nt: TGTGCCAGCTCACCACCATTCGGACAGGGGGCTTTCTACGAGCAGTACTTC

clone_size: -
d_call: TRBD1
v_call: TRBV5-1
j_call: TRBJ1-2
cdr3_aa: CASSSGGRGLGYTF
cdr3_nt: TGCGCCAGCAGCTCAGGGGGCCGGGGTCTTGGCTACACCTTC

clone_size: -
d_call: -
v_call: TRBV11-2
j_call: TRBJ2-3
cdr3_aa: CASSFSRHGRTTDTQYF
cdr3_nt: TGTGCCAGCAGCTTCTCTAGGCATGGGCGGACCACAGATACGCAGTATTTT

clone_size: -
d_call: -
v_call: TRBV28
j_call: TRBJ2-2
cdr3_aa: CASRLGGANTGELFF
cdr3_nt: TGTGCCAGCAGACTCGGGGGCGCGAACACCGGGGAGCTGTTTTTT

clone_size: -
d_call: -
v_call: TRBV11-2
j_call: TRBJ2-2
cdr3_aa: CASSGPGTGELFF
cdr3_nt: TGTGCCAGCAGCGGCCCTGGGACCGGGGAGCTGTTTTTT

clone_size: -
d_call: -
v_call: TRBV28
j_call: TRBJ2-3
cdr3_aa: CASKRAASTDTQYF
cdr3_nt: TGTGCCAGCAAGAGGGCGGCTAGCACAGATACGCAGTATTTT

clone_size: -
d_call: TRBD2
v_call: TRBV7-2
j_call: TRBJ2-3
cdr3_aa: CASSSAGLTDTQYF
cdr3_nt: TGTGCCAGCAGCTCAGCGGGACTGACAGATACGCAGTATTTT

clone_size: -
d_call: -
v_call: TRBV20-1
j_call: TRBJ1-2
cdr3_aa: CSARTDYGYTF
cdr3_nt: TGCAGTGCTAGGACAGACTATGGCTACACCTTC

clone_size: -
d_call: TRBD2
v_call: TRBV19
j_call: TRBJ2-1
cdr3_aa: CASSIGVTSGRAYEQFF
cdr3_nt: TGTGCCAGTAGTATTGGAGTTACTAGCGGGAGGGCCTATGAGCAGTTCTTC

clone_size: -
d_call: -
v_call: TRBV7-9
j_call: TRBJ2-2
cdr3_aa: CAAREDYTQTGELFF
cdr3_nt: TGTGCCGCACGCGAAGACTACACCCAGACCGGGGAGCTGTTTTTT

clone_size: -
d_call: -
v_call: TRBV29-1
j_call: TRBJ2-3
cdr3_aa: CSVVTLVAPSTDTQYF
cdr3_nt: TGCAGCGTTGTTACGTTGGTAGCGCCTAGCACAGATACGCAGTATTTT

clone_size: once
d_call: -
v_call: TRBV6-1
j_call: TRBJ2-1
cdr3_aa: CASPSYDNEQFF
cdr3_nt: TGTGCCAGCCCCAGTTACGACAATGAGCAGTTCTTC

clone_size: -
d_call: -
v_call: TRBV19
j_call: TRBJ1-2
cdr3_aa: CASSILGTENGYTF
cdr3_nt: TGTGCCAGTAGTATACTCGGGACGGAGAATGGCTACACCTTC

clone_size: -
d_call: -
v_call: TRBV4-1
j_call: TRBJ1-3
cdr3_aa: CASSQAGGTRNTIYF
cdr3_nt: TGCGCCAGCAGCCAAGCCGGGGGCACGCGAAACACCATATATTTT

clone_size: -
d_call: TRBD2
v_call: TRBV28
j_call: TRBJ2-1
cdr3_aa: CASSFPRGTRSYNEQFF
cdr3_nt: TGTGCCAGCAGTTTCCCGCGGGGGACCCGCTCCTACAATGAGCAGTTCTTC

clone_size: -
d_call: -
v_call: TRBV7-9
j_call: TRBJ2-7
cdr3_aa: CASSSGRTPTSEQYF
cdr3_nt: TGTGCCAGCAGCTCGGGCAGGACCCCAACAAGCGAGCAGTACTTC

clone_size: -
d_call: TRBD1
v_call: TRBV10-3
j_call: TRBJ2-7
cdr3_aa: CAISEKGQTYEQYF
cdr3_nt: TGTGCCATCAGTGAGAAGGGACAGACCTACGAGCAGTACTTC

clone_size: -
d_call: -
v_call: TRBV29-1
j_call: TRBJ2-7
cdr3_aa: CSVEISAYSYEQYF
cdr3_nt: TGCAGCGTTGAAATAAGCGCTTACTCCTACGAGCAGTACTTC

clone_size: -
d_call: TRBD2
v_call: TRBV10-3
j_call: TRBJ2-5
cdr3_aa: CAISQSSGRGQETQYF
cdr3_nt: TGTGCCATCAGTCAATCTAGCGGGAGAGGCCAAGAGACCCAGTACTTC

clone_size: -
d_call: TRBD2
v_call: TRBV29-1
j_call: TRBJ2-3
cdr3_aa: CSAGTRLAGITTDTQYF
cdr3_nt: TGCAGCGCAGGAACCCGACTAGCGGGAATTACCACAGATACGCAGTATTTT

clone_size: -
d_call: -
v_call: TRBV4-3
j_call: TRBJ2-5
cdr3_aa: CASSQDLEAKETQYF
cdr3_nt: TGCGCCAGCAGCCAAGATCTGGAGGCTAAAGAGACCCAGTACTTC